The TCR beta chain described here comes from a study of blood T cell repertoires in COVID-19 (dated by TCRdb to about 2020). For the wider study: Collaborator samples came from the United States, Italy and Spain and covered acute and convalescent phases of COVID-19. The repertoires were released in a freely available public database intended as a resource for research on the immune response to SARS-CoV-2. The material from the prospective study consisted of cDNA or gDNA derived from T cells, B-cell-depleted T cells, or PBMCs. Sample metadata almost always included a de-identified subject ID, COVID-19 status, age in years and sex. HLA class I and class II types, where available, came from metadata supplied by the sample provider rather than from assay-based typing. Samples were obtained from the ongoing ImmuneRACE study (first 160 participants) and from some 1,300 subjects provided by 6 global collaborators. Subjects who had been exposed to COVID-19, were actively infected with it, or had recovered from it provided the deeply sampled blood TCRbeta repertoires that made up the dataset.

In the prospective study, participants were roughly 18 to 100 years old, resided in around 25 geographic areas of the United States, and were enrolled through a virtual design. In the prospective study, cohorts were assigned on the basis of participant-reported clinical history obtained from a screening survey and a study questionnaire. Mobile phlebotomists in the prospective study collected whole blood, serum and a nasopharyngeal or oropharyngeal swab from every participant. Participants in the prospective study had the option to provide additional blood draws and questionnaires over a roughly 2-month period. Prospective study blood samples were shipped either frozen or at room temperature before DNA extraction. Broad study findings and their caveats: How much clinical and demographic metadata was included differed by source and by participant, and the metadata was provided uncurated.

With respect to this clone: Its antigen remains unidentified. Base qualities are not provided; no much larger clone lies one nucleotide away.

CDR1 and CDR2 are read off the germline V gene as MNHEY and SVGAGI. The CDR3 holds 14 amino acids from the cysteine to the phenylalanine. The read is trimmed to its CDR3 DNA, 42 bases read in frame from base 1. Cut back by 6 bases and 0 bases, the V and J ends lie 9 bases apart. TCRbeta CDR3 regions were amplified from genomic DNA using the immunoSEQ Assay, a bias-controlled multiplex PCR. Per the source publication's procedure: The number of nucleated cells in each sample was estimated from the amplification of reference gene primers within the assay. To quantify the absolute abundance of each unique TCRbeta CDR3 rearrangement, sequence reads were collapsed and filtered. For each sample, productive Simpson clonality was calculated by taking the square root of Simpson's diversity index across productive rearrangements. TCRdb's version of the immuneACCESS table is confined to in-frame rearrangements and falls short of the full clone set. An unresolved V gene accounts for under half of the shortfall where checked; the remainder is of unknown origin. V and J calls and clone size are as listed in that table; D and trimming were resolved from the DNA. Across this sample there are about 140,000 clones, with 84% seen only once. The ten largest account for about 3.7% of the sample.

The chain links TRBV6-5 with TRBJ2-1; TRBD2 is possibly the D segment (6 matching bases). The specimen sequenced was PBMCs or T cells enriched from blood (not recorded which). This receptor was taken from a woman in her 50s with acute COVID-19. The nucleotide sequence is given as TGTGCCAGCAGGATGGAGGGCTCCTACAATGAGCAGTTCTTC. Protein translation: CASRMEGSYNEQFF.